These 26 T cell receptor beta chains originate from one sample sequenced in a study of response to subunit inactivated influenza vaccine. TCRdb reprocessed the RT-PCR reads with MiXCR, giving one entry per CDR3 protein. The sample gives 430,000 or so distinct CDR3 sequences, roughly 9.8% of which show up once; around 12% is in the top ten. This specimen was PBMCs from blood, taken about 6 weeks after vaccination. All receptors derive from a man aged 45-65 years who received an inactivated influenza vaccine.

This clonotype was detected only once. The rearrangement uses TRBV10-3 and TRBJ2-2; D is possibly TRBD2 (6 bases). CDR1 is ENHRY, CDR2 SYGVKD, per germline. There are 15 residues in the CDR3. Trimming took off 4 bases at V and 7 bases at J, with 16 bases between the two ends. The chain's CDR3 is CAISASWRDGGELFF. In DNA form, the CDR3 reads TGTGCCATCAGTGCCTCGTGGCGGGACGGCGGGGAGCTGTTTTTT.

Only a few counts were recorded for this clonotype. The chain recombines TRBV29-1 with TRBJ1-4; possible D gene TRBD1, 5 bases. Germline V gives CDR1 SQVTM, CDR2 ANQGSEA. Between the trimmed V and J ends, which lost 7 bases and 0 bases, there was a span of 15 bases. CDR3 size: 15 residues. DNA of the CDR3: TGCAGCGCCCGGGGGGGACTTTCAACTAATGAAAAACTGTTTTTT. It codes for CSARGGLSTNEKLFF.

The chain joins TRBV10-3 to TRBJ2-1; 8 bases fit TRBD1. Looked up from germline, CDR1 is ENHRY and CDR2 is SYGVKD. The CDR3 runs 18 residues. V was clipped by 8 bases and J by 1 base; unmatched bases: 16. The CDR3 nucleotides read TGTGCCATCGGGGGAAGAGTTGGACAGGGTGGGTCCTACAATGAGCAGTTCTTC. This gives the protein CAIGGRVGQGGSYNEQFF.

Written as DNA, the CDR3 is TGTGCCAGCAGCCCACAGGGACAGGGGGGTACCGGGGAGCTGTTTTTT. It encodes CASSPQGQGGTGELFF. The V and J genes are TRBV7-8 and TRBJ2-2; TRBD1 matches at 11 bases. CDR1 and CDR2 (germline): SGHVS, FQNEAQ. With 5 bases clipped from V and 5 bases from J, the junction kept 7 bases outside the gene matches. This CDR3 spans 16 amino acids.

In its sample, this clonotype was seen a few times. The chain is built from TRBV5-1 and TRBJ2-1; 9 bases are a match to TRBD2. V was clipped by 0 bases and J by 2 bases; unmatched bases: 12. CDR3 length: 19 residues. Germline V gene lookup returns CDR1 SGHRS and CDR2 YFSETQ. The CDR3 DNA is TGCGCCAGCAGCTTGGCCTTAGCTAGCGGGAAGCCAACCTACAATGAGCAGTTCTTC. Translating it yields CASSLALASGKPTYNEQFF.

This clonotype was observed at least ten times. The chain joins TRBV29-1 to TRBJ2-5; TRBD1 agrees at 10 bases. Trimming took 5 bases from V and 3 from J; bases not matched to a gene: 12. The germline gives CDR1 SQVTM, CDR2 ANQGSEA. The CDR3 covers 16 residues. The CDR3 region has the DNA TGCAGCGTTACCCTGGGACAGGGGTTTTTAGAAGAGACCCAGTACTTC. Its protein is CSVTLGQGFLEETQYF.

The chain couples TRBV11-2 to TRBJ2-3; 10 nucleotides match TRBD2. Trimming removed 3 bases from V and 0 bases from J; junction bases left unmatched: 3. The CDR3 totals 16 residues. In germline, CDR1 is SGHAT, CDR2 FQNNGV. In DNA form, the CDR3 reads TGTGCCAGCAGCTTGGCAGCGGGGGGGAGCACAGATACGCAGTATTTT. Amino acid sequence: CASSLAAGGSTDTQYF.

V usage is TRBV20-1 and J usage is TRBJ1-5; D possibly corresponds to TRBD1 (5 bases). The CDR3 sequence is 14 residues long. V lost 3 bases to trimming and J lost 3 bases, with 12 bases between them. Germline-derived CDR1 and CDR2 are DFQATT and SNEGSKA (reference sequence). CDR3 nucleotide sequence: TGCAGTGCTAGGTGGGGGAAAGCCAATCAGCCCCAGCATTTT. The encoded protein is CSARWGKANQPQHF.

This clonotype was counted ten times or more. This sequence joins TRBV28 and TRBJ2-3; 13 nucleotides line up with TRBD2. Losses at the gene ends were 4 bases for V and 4 bases for J; bases not matched to a gene: 8. Germline V gene lookup returns CDR1 MDHEN and CDR2 SYDVKM. The CDR3 extends over 17 amino acids. In DNA form, the CDR3 reads TGTGCCAGCAGTTCCAGGACTAGCGGGAGAGAGGCAGATACGCAGTATTTT. This sequence encodes CASSSRTSGREADTQYF.

J is TRBJ2-4 and V is TRBV7-2; D perhaps matches TRBD2 (5 bases). The germline gives CDR1 SGHTA, CDR2 FQGNSA. The CDR3 contains 15 residues. Trimming removed 5 bases at V and 6 bases at J, with 17 bases between. CDR3 bases: TGTGCCAGCAGCCCGCGGGCCCTGGGCCCAAACATTCAGTACTTC. Protein: CASSPRALGPNIQYF.

Only a few counts were recorded for this clonotype. The CDR3 coding sequence is TGTGCCAGCAGCCAGTGGGACAGGGGGTCCTACGAGCAGTACTTC. This translates into CASSQWDRGSYEQYF. The chain has TRBV7-2 and TRBJ2-7, with 11 bases that match TRBD1. This CDR3 comprises 15 residues. After removal of 5 bases from V and 1 base from J, the junction contained 4 bases not matched to a gene. Germline V gene sequence: CDR1 SGHTA, CDR2 FQGNSA.

This clonotype was detected only a few times. The chain joins TRBV5-1 to TRBJ2-6, with no clear D. Trimming removed 2 bases from V and 0 bases from J, with 9 bases in between. The CDR3 sequence is 16 residues long. CDR1 and CDR2 from the germline V gene are SGHRS and YFSETQ. The CDR3 reads CASSLSTISGANVLTF. Written as DNA, the CDR3 is TGCGCCAGCAGCTTAAGCACAATCTCTGGGGCCAACGTCCTGACTTTC.

This sequence joins TRBV20-1 and TRBJ1-2; 8 nucleotides agree with TRBD1. Germline assignment: CDR1 DFQATT and CDR2 SNEGSKA (reference sequence). CDR3 length equals 14 residues. J gave up 8 bases and V 6 bases, and 14 bases lay outside the gene matches. The CDR3 bases are TGCAGTGCAGACTTGGGACAGGTCGGTTGGGGCTACACCTTC. Translating it yields CSADLGQVGWGYTF.

This clonotype was seen more than once but under ten times. V usage is TRBV7-2 and J usage is TRBJ2-1; D is undetermined. The V gene's germline CDR1 is SGHTA and CDR2 FQGNSA. Trimming took off 4 bases at V and 9 bases at J, with 16 bases between the two ends. This CDR3 is 14 amino acids long. CDR3 sequence (DNA): TGTGCCAGCAGCTACGTCGCGGAAGGTCTTGAGCAGTTCTTC. It specifies CASSYVAEGLEQFF.

The chain carries TRBV21-1 and TRBJ2-7; the tabulated D call, TRBD1, remains unverified against the DNA. TRBV21-1 is a recognized pseudogene. There are 16 residues in the CDR3. In DNA form, the CDR3 reads TGTGCCAGCAGCGCCTACCTTAGCTCAGGGACCTACGAGCAGTACTTC. Amino acids: CASSAYLSSGTYEQYF.

This chain links TRBV6-5 with TRBJ2-3; TRBD2 is a possible D gene (5 bases). The CDR3 totals 16 residues. Germline values: CDR1 MNHEY, CDR2 SVGAGI. With 0 bases removed from V and 15 bases from J, the gap between germline ends came to 25 bases. The CDR3 DNA is TGTGCCAGCAGTTACTCGAAACTTGGAGGCTTGGGAACTCAATATTTT. This sequence encodes CASSYSKLGGLGTQYF.

This clonotype was detected a few times. The V gene is TRBV6-5, the J gene TRBJ1-3, with D possibly matching TRBD1 (5 bases). The CDR3 consists of 15 residues. V lost 0 bases and J lost 6, with 12 bases in between. Germline CDR1 reads MNHEY; CDR2 reads SVGAGI. Written as DNA, the CDR3 is TGTGCCAGCAGTTACTCGGGGGTCTTGGAAAACACCATATATTTT. It yields the protein CASSYSGVLENTIYF.

There are a few counts of this clonotype. This chain links TRBV6-2 or TRBV6-3 with TRBJ2-7, with D perhaps TRBD2 (7 bases). Trimming left V 8 bases short and J 2 bases short, with 13 bases between. Germline V lookup: CDR1 MNHEY, CDR2 SVGEGT. The CDR3 is 13 amino acids. CDR3 sequence reads: CASGDGGPYEQYF. The CDR3 nucleotides are TGTGCCAGCGGCGACGGGGGGCCCTACGAGCAGTACTTC.

In its sample, this clonotype was seen a few times. V gene TRBV15 combines with J gene TRBJ2-1; 9 nucleotides match TRBD1. Germline trimming cut 4 bases from V and 6 bases from J; bases unmatched to any gene: 13. CDR1 and CDR2 (germline): LNHNV, YYDKDF (reference sequence). The length of the CDR3 is 17 residues. CDR3 residues: CATSKTRTGTGFNEQFF. DNA of the CDR3: TGTGCCACCAGCAAAACTCGTACCGGGACAGGGTTCAATGAGCAGTTCTTC.

The table lists this clonotype with a few counts. The chain joins TRBV12-3 or TRBV12-4 to TRBJ1-5; D is unclear. V was pared by 6 bases and J by 0 bases, with 12 bases between. CDR3 length: 15 amino acids. The CDR3 region has the DNA TGTGCCAGCAGATTTAGTCAGAATAGCAATCAGCCCCAGCATTTT. Translated: CASRFSQNSNQPQHF.

This clonotype was found a few times. The chain links TRBV6-1 to TRBJ2-5; the D gene is possibly TRBD1 (5 bases). CDR3 length equals 13 residues. Germline V CDR1 and CDR2: MNHNS, SASEGT. V was cut by 6 bases and J by 4 bases, with 12 bases left in between. CDR3 nucleotides: TGTGCCAGCAGGCAGTCAGGGTCAGAGACCCAGTACTTC. This gives the protein CASRQSGSETQYF.

The rearrangement links TRBV11-2 to TRBJ2-3, with 7 bases aligning to TRBD1. The CDR3 has 16 amino acids. Germline V lookup: CDR1 SGHAT, CDR2 FQNNGV. V lost 1 base and J lost 9; bases outside the gene matches: 13. CDR3 protein: CASSLGGTAAQGTQYF. Written as DNA, the CDR3 is TGTGCCAGCAGCTTAGGGGGGACAGCTGCCCAGGGGACGCAGTATTTT.

V gene TRBV4-1 combines with J gene TRBJ2-7; perhaps TRBD1 as D (6 bases). The V and J ends lost 4 bases and 4 bases respectively, with 17 bases between them. The CDR3 is 15 amino acids. Germline CDR1 reads MGHRA; CDR2 reads YSYEKL. CDR3 loop: CASSLQIRGQYEQYF. The CDR3 DNA follows: TGCGCCAGCAGCCTCCAAATTCGGGGACAATACGAGCAGTACTTC.

This clonotype has only a few counts. The rearrangement uses TRBV11-2 and TRBJ2-1; D tentatively fits TRBD1 or TRBD2 (5 bases each). The CDR3 covers 12 residues. Germline values: CDR1 SGHAT, CDR2 FQNNGV. Trimming stripped 4 bases from V and 9 bases from J, with 10 bases between. CDR3 sequence reads: CASSSGTPEQFF. CDR3 coding DNA: TGTGCCAGCAGCTCGGGGACCCCTGAGCAGTTCTTC.

This clonotype was seen many times. The rearrangement uses TRBV12-3 or TRBV12-4 and TRBJ2-5, with a possible D match to TRBD1 (6 bases). The CDR3 contains 13 residues. The germline V and J ends were trimmed by 6 bases and 5 bases, with 13 bases remaining between them. For the CDR3, the DNA is TGTGCCAGCAGGACAGGTTCGTGGGAGACCCAGTACTTC. Its translation is CASRTGSWETQYF.

This chain links TRBV18 with TRBJ2-1; TRBD2 aligns across 7 bases. The V gene's germline CDR1 is KGHSH and CDR2 LQKENI. The junction had 16 bases not matched to a gene; V was cut back by 6 bases and J by 8 bases. This CDR3 spans 16 amino acids. CDR3 protein: CASSRRELDLGDEQFF. As DNA, the CDR3 is TGTGCCAGCTCCAGGCGGGAGCTCGATTTGGGGGATGAGCAGTTCTTC.